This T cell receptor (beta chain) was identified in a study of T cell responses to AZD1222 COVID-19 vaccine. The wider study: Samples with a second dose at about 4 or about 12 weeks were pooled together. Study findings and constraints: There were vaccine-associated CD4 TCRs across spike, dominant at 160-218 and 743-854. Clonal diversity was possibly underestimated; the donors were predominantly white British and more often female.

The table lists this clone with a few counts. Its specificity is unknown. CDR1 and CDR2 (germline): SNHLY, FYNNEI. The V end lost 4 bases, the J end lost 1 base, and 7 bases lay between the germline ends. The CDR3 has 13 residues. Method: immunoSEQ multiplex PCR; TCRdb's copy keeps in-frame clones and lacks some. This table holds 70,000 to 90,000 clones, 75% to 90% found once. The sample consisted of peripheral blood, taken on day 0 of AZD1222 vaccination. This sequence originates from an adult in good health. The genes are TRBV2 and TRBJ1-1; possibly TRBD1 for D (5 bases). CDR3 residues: CASSAQGNTEAFF. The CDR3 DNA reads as TGTGCCAGCAGTGCGCAGGGGAACACTGAAGCTTTCTTT.